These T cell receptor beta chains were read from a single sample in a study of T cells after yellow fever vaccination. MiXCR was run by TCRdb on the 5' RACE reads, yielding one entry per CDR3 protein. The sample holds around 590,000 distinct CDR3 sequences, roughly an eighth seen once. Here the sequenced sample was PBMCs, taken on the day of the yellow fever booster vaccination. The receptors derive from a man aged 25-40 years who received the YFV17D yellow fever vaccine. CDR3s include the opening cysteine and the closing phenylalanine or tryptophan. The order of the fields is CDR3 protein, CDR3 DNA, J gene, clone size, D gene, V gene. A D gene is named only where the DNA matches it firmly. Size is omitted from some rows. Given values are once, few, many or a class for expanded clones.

CDR3aa: CASSFGTTFEQYF; CDR3nt: TGTGCCAGCAGCTTTGGGACTACCTTCGAGCAGTACTTC; j_gene: TRBJ2-7; abundance: many; d_gene: TRBD2; v_gene: TRBV5-6
CDR3aa: CASSYKRESTDTQYF; CDR3nt: TGTGCCAGCAGTTACAAGCGGGAAAGCACAGATACGCAGTATTTT; j_gene: TRBJ2-3; abundance: -; d_gene: TRBD2; v_gene: TRBV6-2/TRBV6-3
CDR3aa: CASSPAGGLQETQYF; CDR3nt: TGTGCCAGCTCACCGGCCGGGGGCTTACAAGAGACCCAGTACTTC; j_gene: TRBJ2-5; abundance: few; d_gene: -; v_gene: TRBV18
CDR3aa: CASSLGWASGNIYNEQFF; CDR3nt: TGTGCCAGCAGCCTTGGGTGGGCTAGCGGGAATATCTACAATGAGCAGTTCTTC; j_gene: TRBJ2-1; abundance: -; d_gene: TRBD2; v_gene: TRBV27
CDR3aa: CSARSPLGETQYF; CDR3nt: TGCAGTGCTAGATCCCCCCTGGGGGAGACCCAGTACTTC; j_gene: TRBJ2-5; abundance: -; d_gene: -; v_gene: TRBV20-1
CDR3aa: CSAPRNNEKLFF; CDR3nt: TGCAGTGCCCCTAGGAATAATGAAAAACTGTTTTTT; j_gene: TRBJ1-4; abundance: -; d_gene: -; v_gene: TRBV20-1
CDR3aa: CASRGQALGALHF; CDR3nt: TGTGCCAGCAGAGGACAGGCCCTAGGGGCCCTCCACTTT; j_gene: TRBJ1-6; abundance: few; d_gene: TRBD1; v_gene: TRBV12-3/TRBV12-4
CDR3aa: CASSFQTGANVLTF; CDR3nt: TGCGCCAGCAGCTTTCAGACCGGGGCCAACGTCCTGACTTTC; j_gene: TRBJ2-6; abundance: few; d_gene: -; v_gene: TRBV5-1
CDR3aa: CASSSLREEGFEQYF; CDR3nt: TGTGCCAGCAGCTCCCTAAGGGAGGAGGGGTTCGAGCAGTACTTC; j_gene: TRBJ2-7; abundance: few; d_gene: -; v_gene: TRBV7-2
CDR3aa: CASSFGLTTYEQYF; CDR3nt: TGTGCCAGCAGTTTTGGACTAACTACCTACGAGCAGTACTTC; j_gene: TRBJ2-7; abundance: -; d_gene: -; v_gene: TRBV12-3/TRBV12-4
CDR3aa: CSVELDDTGELFF; CDR3nt: TGCAGCGTTGAACTGGACGACACCGGGGAGCTGTTTTTT; j_gene: TRBJ2-2; abundance: few; d_gene: -; v_gene: TRBV29-1
CDR3aa: CASSLTSGKGETQYF; CDR3nt: TGTGCCAGCAGCCTGACTAGCGGGAAGGGCGAGACCCAGTACTTC; j_gene: TRBJ2-5; abundance: few; d_gene: TRBD2; v_gene: TRBV28
CDR3aa: CASTVRPSGQYF; CDR3nt: TGTGCCAGCACTGTTCGCCCATCGGGCCAGTACTTC; j_gene: TRBJ2-5; abundance: -; d_gene: -; v_gene: TRBV2
CDR3aa: CASSRGGGNYEQYF; CDR3nt: TGCGCCAGCAGCCGTGGAGGGGGCAACTACGAGCAGTACTTC; j_gene: TRBJ2-7; abundance: -; d_gene: -; v_gene: TRBV5-1
CDR3aa: CATRRQGATGELFF; CDR3nt: TGTGCCACCAGGAGACAGGGCGCCACCGGGGAGCTGTTTTTT; j_gene: TRBJ2-2; abundance: -; d_gene: TRBD1; v_gene: TRBV24-1
CDR3aa: CAIRAPGQWGEQYF; CDR3nt: TGTGCCATCAGGGCCCCGGGACAGTGGGGCGAGCAGTACTTC; j_gene: TRBJ2-7; abundance: few; d_gene: TRBD1; v_gene: TRBV10-3
CDR3aa: CASTRQGASGANVLTF; CDR3nt: TGTGCCAGCACCCGACAGGGGGCCTCTGGGGCCAACGTCCTGACTTTC; j_gene: TRBJ2-6; abundance: few; d_gene: TRBD1; v_gene: TRBV7-2
CDR3aa: CSVPGFTSSYNEQFF; CDR3nt: TGCAGCGTGCCAGGGTTTACTAGCTCCTACAATGAGCAGTTCTTC; j_gene: TRBJ2-1; abundance: many; d_gene: -; v_gene: TRBV29-1
CDR3aa: CSARDRRGAGTGELFF; CDR3nt: TGCAGTGCTAGAGACCGCCGGGGGGCCGGCACCGGGGAGCTGTTTTTT; j_gene: TRBJ2-2; abundance: -; d_gene: -; v_gene: TRBV20-1
CDR3aa: CASSLVISGGYNEQFF; CDR3nt: TGTGCCAGCAGCTTAGTCATTAGCGGGGGATACAATGAGCAGTTCTTC; j_gene: TRBJ2-1; abundance: -; d_gene: TRBD2; v_gene: TRBV11-2
CDR3aa: CASSSGTGHTDTQYF; CDR3nt: TGTGCCAGCAGCTCCGGGACAGGGCACACAGATACGCAGTATTTT; j_gene: TRBJ2-3; abundance: -; d_gene: TRBD1; v_gene: TRBV7-9
CDR3aa: CAISAGGTSGQETQYF; CDR3nt: TGTGCCATCAGTGCGGGAGGGACTAGCGGCCAAGAGACCCAGTACTTC; j_gene: TRBJ2-5; abundance: -; d_gene: TRBD2; v_gene: TRBV10-3
CDR3aa: CASSSRGTGKGNEQFF; CDR3nt: TGTGCCAGCAGCTCTCGAGGGACAGGCAAAGGCAATGAGCAGTTCTTC; j_gene: TRBJ2-1; abundance: few; d_gene: TRBD1; v_gene: TRBV5-6
CDR3aa: CSVGGRAETQYF; CDR3nt: TGCAGCGTTGGGGGCAGGGCGGAGACCCAGTACTTC; j_gene: TRBJ2-5; abundance: -; d_gene: -; v_gene: TRBV29-1
CDR3aa: CSATATDRVGNIQYF; CDR3nt: TGCAGTGCTACGGCGACGGACAGGGTGGGAAACATTCAGTACTTC; j_gene: TRBJ2-4; abundance: -; d_gene: TRBD1; v_gene: TRBV20-1
CDR3aa: CSARNSGGYEQYF; CDR3nt: TGCAGTGCTAGAAATAGCGGGGGCTACGAGCAGTACTTC; j_gene: TRBJ2-7; abundance: -; d_gene: TRBD2; v_gene: TRBV20-1
CDR3aa: CASRSGEDYEQYF; CDR3nt: TGTGCCAGCAGATCAGGAGAAGACTACGAGCAGTACTTC; j_gene: TRBJ2-7; abundance: few; d_gene: -; v_gene: TRBV27
CDR3aa: CSAETGIEETQYF; CDR3nt: TGCAGTGCGGAGACAGGGATTGAAGAGACCCAGTACTTC; j_gene: TRBJ2-5; abundance: -; d_gene: TRBD1; v_gene: TRBV20-1
CDR3aa: CASYSSGTYEQYF; CDR3nt: TGTGCCAGCTATTCTAGCGGTACCTACGAGCAGTACTTC; j_gene: TRBJ2-7; abundance: -; d_gene: TRBD2; v_gene: TRBV28
CDR3aa: CASSTSAGGTDTQYF; CDR3nt: TGTGCCAGTAGTACTTCAGCGGGAGGAACAGATACGCAGTATTTT; j_gene: TRBJ2-3; abundance: -; d_gene: TRBD2; v_gene: TRBV19
CDR3aa: CASSIVGDNSPLHF; CDR3nt: TGTGCCAGTAGTATAGTCGGGGATAATTCACCCCTCCACTTT; j_gene: TRBJ1-6; abundance: -; d_gene: -; v_gene: TRBV19
CDR3aa: CASSRNTDRGNEKLFF; CDR3nt: TGTGCCAGCAGCCGTAATACGGACAGGGGAAATGAAAAACTGTTTTTT; j_gene: TRBJ1-4; abundance: -; d_gene: TRBD1; v_gene: TRBV7-6
CDR3aa: CASSLNGGRDTQYF; CDR3nt: TGCGCCAGCAGCTTGAACGGAGGGCGGGATACGCAGTATTTT; j_gene: TRBJ2-3; abundance: few; d_gene: -; v_gene: TRBV5-1
CDR3aa: CASSRDGSETQYF; CDR3nt: TGTGCCAGCAGCAGAGACGGGAGCGAGACCCAGTACTTC; j_gene: TRBJ2-5; abundance: few; d_gene: -; v_gene: TRBV9
CDR3aa: CASSRGPRTYNEQFF; CDR3nt: TGTGCCAGCAGCCGCGGGCCTAGGACCTACAATGAGCAGTTCTTC; j_gene: TRBJ2-1; abundance: -; d_gene: -; v_gene: TRBV5-6
CDR3aa: CASRLAGESYEQYF; CDR3nt: TGTGCCAGCAGACTAGCGGGAGAGTCCTACGAGCAGTACTTC; j_gene: TRBJ2-7; abundance: -; d_gene: TRBD2; v_gene: TRBV12-3/TRBV12-4
CDR3aa: CASSRESGRKINEQFF; CDR3nt: TGTGCCAGCAGCAGGGAGTCTGGGCGGAAAATCAATGAGCAGTTCTTC; j_gene: TRBJ2-1; abundance: -; d_gene: -; v_gene: TRBV9
CDR3aa: CASSPGVDPRQARYEQYF; CDR3nt: TGTGCCAGCAGCCCAGGGGTGGACCCCCGACAGGCGCGCTACGAGCAGTACTTC; j_gene: TRBJ2-7; abundance: few; d_gene: -; v_gene: TRBV7-8
CDR3aa: CASGAHEQFF; CDR3nt: TGTGCCAGCGGGGCCCATGAGCAGTTCTTC; j_gene: TRBJ2-1; abundance: few; d_gene: -; v_gene: TRBV25-1
CDR3aa: CSAEIGGSEQYF; CDR3nt: TGCAGCGCCGAGATCGGGGGAAGCGAGCAGTACTTC; j_gene: TRBJ2-7; abundance: -; d_gene: -; v_gene: TRBV29-1
CDR3aa: CSARPVYNSPLHF; CDR3nt: TGCAGTGCTAGACCAGTCTATAATTCACCCCTCCACTTT; j_gene: TRBJ1-6; abundance: -; d_gene: -; v_gene: TRBV20-1
CDR3aa: CASWAGVGDTQYF; CDR3nt: TGCGCCAGCTGGGCGGGAGTTGGAGATACGCAGTATTTT; j_gene: TRBJ2-3; abundance: -; d_gene: TRBD2; v_gene: TRBV5-1
CDR3aa: CSVDGLAGGYNEQFF; CDR3nt: TGCAGCGTGGACGGACTAGCGGGAGGTTACAATGAGCAGTTCTTC; j_gene: TRBJ2-1; abundance: many; d_gene: TRBD2; v_gene: TRBV29-1
CDR3aa: CASRDGDNSPLHF; CDR3nt: TGTGCCAGCAGAGACGGGGATAATTCACCCCTCCACTTT; j_gene: TRBJ1-6; abundance: few; d_gene: -; v_gene: TRBV6-1
CDR3aa: CASSDIRELRDPYF; CDR3nt: TGTGCCAGCAGTGATATTCGGGAGCTGAGGGATCCGTACTTC; j_gene: TRBJ2-7; abundance: -; d_gene: -; v_gene: TRBV6-1
CDR3aa: CASSFPQETQYF; CDR3nt: TGTGCCAGCAGTTTCCCCCAAGAGACCCAGTACTTC; j_gene: TRBJ2-5; abundance: many; d_gene: -; v_gene: TRBV5-1